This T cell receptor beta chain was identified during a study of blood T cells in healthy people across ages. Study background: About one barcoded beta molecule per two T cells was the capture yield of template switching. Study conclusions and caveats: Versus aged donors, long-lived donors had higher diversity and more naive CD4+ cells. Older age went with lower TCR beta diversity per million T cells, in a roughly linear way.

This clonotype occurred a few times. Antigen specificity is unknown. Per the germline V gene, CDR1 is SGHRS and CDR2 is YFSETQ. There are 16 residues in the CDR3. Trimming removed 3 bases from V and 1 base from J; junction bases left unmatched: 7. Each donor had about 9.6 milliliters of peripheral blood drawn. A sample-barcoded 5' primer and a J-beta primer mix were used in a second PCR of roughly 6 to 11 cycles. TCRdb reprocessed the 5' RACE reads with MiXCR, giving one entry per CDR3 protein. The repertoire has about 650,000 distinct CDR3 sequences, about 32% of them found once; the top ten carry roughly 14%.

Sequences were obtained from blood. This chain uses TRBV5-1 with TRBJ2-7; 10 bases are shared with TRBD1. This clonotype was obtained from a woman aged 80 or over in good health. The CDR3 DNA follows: TGCGCCAGCAGCTGGGGACAGGGGATGGCGTCCTACGAGCAGTACTTC. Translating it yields CASSWGQGMASYEQYF.